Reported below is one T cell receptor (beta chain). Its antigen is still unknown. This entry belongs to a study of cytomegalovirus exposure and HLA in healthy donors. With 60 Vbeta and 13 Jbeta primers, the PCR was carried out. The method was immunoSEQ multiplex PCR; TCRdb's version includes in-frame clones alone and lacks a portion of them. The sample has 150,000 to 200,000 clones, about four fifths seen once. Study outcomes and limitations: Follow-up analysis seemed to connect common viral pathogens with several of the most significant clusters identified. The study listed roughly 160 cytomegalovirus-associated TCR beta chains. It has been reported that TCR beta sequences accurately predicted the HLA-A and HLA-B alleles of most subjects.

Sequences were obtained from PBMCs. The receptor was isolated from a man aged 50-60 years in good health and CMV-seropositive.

CDR3 protein: CASSTRQGSSYEQYF. The CDR3 DNA reads as TGTGCCAGCAGCACCCGACAGGGCTCCTCCTACGAGCAGTACTTC. The chain has TRBV7-8 and TRBJ2-7; 7 bases map to TRBD1. J lost 0 bases, V lost 5 bases, and 7 bases had no gene match. Looked up from germline, CDR1 is SGHVS and CDR2 is FQNEAQ. The CDR3 sequence is 15 residues long.